By sample share, the clone carrying this T cell receptor beta chain is medium-sized. Per the germline V gene, CDR1 is GTSNPN and CDR2 is SVGIG (reference sequence). This CDR3 has 13 residues. V was pared by 7 bases and J by 14 bases, with 24 bases between. Sorting of live CD3+CD8+TCRalphabeta+ cells by PD-1 and/or TIGIT gave four subsets. The QIAseq Immune Repertoire TCR panel built the libraries from around 15 ng of total RNA. MiXCR, run by TCRdb on the reads, gives a single entry per CDR3 protein. The table has roughly 400 distinct CDR3 sequences, 4% to 5.5% seen once. The data were taken from a study of circulating CD8 cells and anti-PD-1 response in melanoma.

The chain couples TRBV30 to TRBJ2-1; TRBD1 might be the D (7 bases). This clonotype was obtained from a human donor with melanoma. This specimen consisted of CD8+ T cells from PBMCs, obtained at baseline or after one month of anti-PD-1 therapy (not recorded which). For the CDR3, the DNA is TGTGCCTCGGGGACCCCTAACAGGGGAGGCAAGTTCTTC. Its protein is CASGTPNRGGKFF. Together with reference TRBV30 and TRBJ2-1, the CDR3 gives the full variable domain: SQTIHQWPATLVQPVGSPLSLECTVEGTSNPNLYWYRQAAGRGLQLLFYSVGIGQISSEVPQNLSASRPQDRQFILSSKKLLLSDSGFYLCASGTPNRGGKFFGPGTRLTVL.